A selection of T cell receptor beta chains follows, all from one sample in a study of shared clonotypes between healthy human individuals. Sequencing was performed with immunoSEQ multiplex PCR; in TCRdb, only in-frame clones are kept and a portion is missing. Seen here are about 510,000 clones, less than 85% observed once, and the top ten hold 10% to 15%. Sequenced input: PBMCs. These receptors all stem from a woman aged 40 to 50 in good health. Some clones in this sample may be carry-over from other donors' samples. Each CDR3 is given with its conserved first and last residue.

cdr3_length	v_call	j_call	cdr3_aa
15	TRBV2	TRBJ1-6	CASSGARQGNSPLHF
13	TRBV2	TRBJ2-7	CASSGERVDEQYF
14	TRBV9	TRBJ2-7	CASSIRDDDYEQYF
18	TRBV2	TRBJ1-5	CASSEGGTGVADLQPQHF
15	TRBV5-1	TRBJ2-5	CASSLVASGSETQYF
13	TRBV18	TRBJ1-6	CASSPPSSPNLHF
15	TRBV5-1	TRBJ2-2	CASRQPGTNTGELFF
16	TRBV11-2	TRBJ2-1	CASSPQTGRVTNEQFF
15	TRBV5-6	TRBJ2-2	CASSLAGPSTGELFF
15	TRBV6-1	TRBJ2-1	CASSSTGGRSNEQFF
16	TRBV11-3	TRBJ2-6	CASSFRRNSGANVLTF
12	TRBV18	TRBJ1-1	CASSPRRGEAFF
16	TRBV7-9	TRBJ2-1	CASSSPGGQGNNEQFF
14	TRBV7-7	TRBJ2-3	CASTPGVGTDTQYF
20	TRBV4-3	TRBJ2-6	CASSQAPGQGGISGANVLTF
15	TRBV28	TRBJ2-7	CASSFSGWDSYEQYF
14	TRBV2	TRBJ1-5	CASSGRAGSQPQHF
10	TRBV28	TRBJ1-1	CASQGTEAFF
11	TRBV28	TRBJ2-5	CASSRTGTRYF
17	TRBV5-1	TRBJ2-3	CASSRARQGEGTDTQYF
17	TRBV13	TRBJ2-2	CASSSGTSGSGTGELFF
15	TRBV18	TRBJ2-3	CASSPDSGRIDTQYF
14	TRBV2	TRBJ2-5	CASRGGAGVKTQYF
18	TRBV27	TRBJ2-6	CASSRDTARVAGANVLTF
14	TRBV6-4	TRBJ2-3	CASSPAGESDTQYF
15	TRBV7-2	TRBJ1-2	CASSLAGTGNYGYTF
16	TRBV27	TRBJ1-2	CASTPGTFRGFYGYTF
11	TRBV6-1	TRBJ2-7	CASGGGNEQYF
17	TRBV15	TRBJ2-1	CATSRETGSFGGNEQFF
16	TRBV7-6	TRBJ2-1	CASSLVGPPTPNEQFF
13	TRBV28	TRBJ1-1	CASSLQQETEAFF
16	TRBV9	TRBJ1-1	CASSTTGKIPNTEAFF
15	TRBV11-2	TRBJ1-1	CASSLDRGVNTEAFF
12	TRBV6-6	TRBJ1-3	CASSSDGNTIYF
16	TRBV13	TRBJ2-1	CASSSDYRGQFSEQFF
18	TRBV5-8	TRBJ2-7	CASSMLTLAGGNLRGQYF
15	TRBV10-3	TRBJ2-2	CAISRQGPDTGELFF
15	TRBV5-1	TRBJ2-3	CASNSGAGGSGTQYF
15	TRBV6-5	TRBJ2-7	CASSYWSGGPYEQYF
14	TRBV6-5	TRBJ2-1	CASRATGSYNEQFF